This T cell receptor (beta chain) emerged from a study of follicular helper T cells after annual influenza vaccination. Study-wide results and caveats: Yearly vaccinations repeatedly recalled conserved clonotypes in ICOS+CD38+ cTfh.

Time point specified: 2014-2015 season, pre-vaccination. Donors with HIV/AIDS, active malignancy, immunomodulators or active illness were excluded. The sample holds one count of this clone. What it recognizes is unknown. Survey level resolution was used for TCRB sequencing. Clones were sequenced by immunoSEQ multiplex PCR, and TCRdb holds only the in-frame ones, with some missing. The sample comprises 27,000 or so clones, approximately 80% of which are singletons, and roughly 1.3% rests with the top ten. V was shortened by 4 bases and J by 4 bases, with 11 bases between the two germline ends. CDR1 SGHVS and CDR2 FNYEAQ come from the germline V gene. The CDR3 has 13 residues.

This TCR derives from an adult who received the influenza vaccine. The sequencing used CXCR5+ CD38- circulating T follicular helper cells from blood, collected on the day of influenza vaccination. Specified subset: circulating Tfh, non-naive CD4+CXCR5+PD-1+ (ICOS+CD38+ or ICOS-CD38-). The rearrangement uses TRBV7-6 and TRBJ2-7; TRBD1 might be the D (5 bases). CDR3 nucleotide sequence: TGTGCCAGCAGCTCGGGCAACAGGTACGAGCAGTACTTC. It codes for CASSSGNRYEQYF.